A selection of T cell receptor beta chains follows, all from one sample in a study of shared clonotypes between healthy human individuals. Assay used: immunoSEQ multiplex PCR; TCRdb lists only in-frame clones, some missing. The repertoire holds fewer than 850,000 clones, with about two thirds as singletons. Specimen: memory CD4+ T cells sorted from blood. Receptors originate from a woman aged 25 to 39 in good health. CDR3s include the opening cysteine and the closing phenylalanine or tryptophan. The D gene is left open where the match is weak. Where a row states a size, it is once, few, many or the class of an expanded clone; other rows omit it.

15	once	TRBV4-2	TRBJ2-7	TRBD1	CASSPPVGQLGEQYF	TGTGCCAGCAGCCCCCCCGTGGGACAGCTAGGCGAGCAGTACTTC
12	-	TRBV29-1	TRBJ2-7	-	CSAGLYLNEQYF	TGCAGCGCCGGGCTTTATCTCAACGAGCAGTACTTC
16	-	TRBV5-1	TRBJ1-2	TRBD1	CASSSGQGNSNYGYTF	TGCGCCAGCAGCTCGGGACAGGGGAACTCTAACTATGGCTACACCTTC
14	-	TRBV7-8	TRBJ2-1	TRBD2	CASLRTSGNNEQFF	TGTGCCAGCCTTCGGACTAGCGGTAACAATGAGCAGTTCTTC
18	once	TRBV10-3	TRBJ2-7	TRBD2	CAISESTSGRPNNYEQYF	TGTGCCATCAGTGAGTCAACTAGCGGGAGGCCAAACAACTACGAGCAGTACTTC
13	-	TRBV28	TRBJ1-1	-	CASSLGENTEAFF	TGTGCCAGCAGTTTAGGGGAGAACACTGAAGCTTTCTTT
15	few	TRBV6-1	TRBJ2-7	TRBD1	CASCIDPGQNYEQYF	TGTGCCAGCTGCATAGACCCGGGACAGAACTACGAGCAGTACTTC
17	-	TRBV2	TRBJ2-1	TRBD1	CASSEYRDSYNYNEQFF	TGTGCCAGCAGTGAATACAGGGACAGCTATAACTACAATGAGCAGTTCTTC
18	-	TRBV19	TRBJ2-1	-	CASRPSLLGRPYYNEQFF	TGTGCCAGTAGGCCTTCCCTTCTCGGGCGGCCTTACTACAATGAGCAGTTCTTC
16	-	TRBV7-9	TRBJ2-7	-	CASSLGTGKSSYEQYF	TGTGCCAGCAGCTTAGGAACGGGGAAAAGCTCCTACGAGCAGTACTTC
20	-	TRBV7-8	TRBJ1-1	-	CASSLVPPFRVHGRNTEAFF	TGTGCCAGCAGCTTAGTCCCCCCCTTTAGGGTCCATGGGAGGAACACTGAAGCTTTCTTT
15	-	TRBV27	TRBJ1-4	-	CASSPRIGGVEKLFF	TGTGCCAGCAGCCCTAGGATCGGGGGTGTTGAAAAACTGTTTTTT